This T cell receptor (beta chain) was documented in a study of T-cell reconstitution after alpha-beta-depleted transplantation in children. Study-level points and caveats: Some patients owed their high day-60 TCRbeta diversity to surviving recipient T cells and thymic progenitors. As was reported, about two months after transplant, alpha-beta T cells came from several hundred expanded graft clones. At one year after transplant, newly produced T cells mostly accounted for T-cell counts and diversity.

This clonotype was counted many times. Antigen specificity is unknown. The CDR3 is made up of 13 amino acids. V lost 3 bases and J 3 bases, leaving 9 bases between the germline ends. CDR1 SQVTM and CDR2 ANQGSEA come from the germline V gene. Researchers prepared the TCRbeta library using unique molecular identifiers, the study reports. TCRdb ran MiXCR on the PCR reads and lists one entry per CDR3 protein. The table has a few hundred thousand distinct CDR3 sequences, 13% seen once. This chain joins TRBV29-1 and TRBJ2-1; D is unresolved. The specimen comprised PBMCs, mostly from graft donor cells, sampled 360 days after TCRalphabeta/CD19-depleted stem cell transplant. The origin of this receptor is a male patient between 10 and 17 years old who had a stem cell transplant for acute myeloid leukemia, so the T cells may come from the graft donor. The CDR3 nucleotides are TGCAGCGTTGACGCGGCTTACTACAATGAGCAGTTCTTC. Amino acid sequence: CSVDAAYYNEQFF.